The 28 T cell receptor beta chains listed next were all sequenced from one sample in a study of cytomegalovirus exposure and HLA in healthy donors. The PCR was carried out with 60 Vbeta primers and 13 Jbeta primers. The method was immunoSEQ multiplex PCR; TCRdb's version includes in-frame clones alone and lacks a portion of them. The repertoire holds over 90,000 clones, about four fifths seen once, with roughly 3.2% in the top ten. The material sequenced was PBMCs. These receptors were obtained from a female donor in good health and CMV-seropositive.

The sample holds one count of this clone. The V call is TRBV19, the J call TRBJ1-2; D unresolved. CDR3 length equals 14 residues. Per germline, CDR1 LNHDA and CDR2 SQIVND (reference sequence). V lost 6 bases, J lost 2 bases, and 13 bases lay in between. The CDR3 nucleotides read TGTGCCAGTAGACAGCCAAGGCCGAACTATGGCTACACCTTC. It yields the protein CASRQPRPNYGYTF.

This rearrangement joins TRBV11-3 to TRBJ2-7, with D uncertain. The CDR3 sequence is 14 residues long. Germline CDR1 SGHNT, CDR2 YENEEA. The ends were cut back, 3 bases at V and 2 bases at J, with 11 bases in the middle. The CDR3 DNA reads as TGTGCCAGCAGCTTGGGCAGGATAACCTACGAGCAGTACTTC. The encoded protein is CASSLGRITYEQYF.

The chain is built from TRBV4-3 and TRBJ2-1; TRBD2 aligns across 8 bases. The CDR3 has 16 amino acids. The trim removed 3 bases at V and 2 bases at J, leaving 6 bases unmatched. Germline values: CDR1 LGHNA, CDR2 YSLEER. CDR3 protein: CASSHLVGRAYNEQFF. The CDR3, as DNA: TGCGCCAGCAGCCACTTGGTCGGGAGGGCCTACAATGAGCAGTTCTTC.

The chain combines TRBV5-6 with TRBJ1-5; D not certain. CDR3 length equals 12 residues. CDR1 and CDR2 (germline): SGHDT, YYEEEE. V was clipped by 4 bases and J by 5 bases, with 7 bases between them. CDR3 nucleotides: TGTGCCAGCAGCCGGCGGGATCAGCCCCAGCATTTT. Its translation: CASSRRDQPQHF.

The chain links TRBV30 to TRBJ2-6; TRBD1 is a possible D gene (6 bases). This CDR3 contains 15 residues. Trimming removed 1 base at V and 1 base at J, with 8 bases between. Germline V gene lookup returns CDR1 GTSNPN and CDR2 SVGIG (reference sequence). The CDR3 DNA sequence: TGTGCCTGGAGTGAAGGGGGATCTGGGGCCAACGTCCTGACTTTC. Translated, it gives CAWSEGGSGANVLTF.

This chain uses TRBV6-5 with TRBJ2-2; 12 nucleotides agree with TRBD2. In germline, CDR1 is MNHEY, CDR2 SVGAGI. This CDR3 comprises 16 residues. V lost 2 bases and J lost 5; bases outside the gene matches: 3. This CDR3 reads CASSYPTSGGTGELFF. CDR3 DNA sequence: TGTGCCAGCAGTTACCCGACTAGCGGGGGTACCGGGGAGCTGTTTTTT.

This clone was seen once. The J gene is TRBJ2-2, the V gene TRBV4-3, with 10 positions matching TRBD2. This CDR3 comprises 18 residues. V trimming: 0 bases; J trimming: 1 base; junction bases outside the gene matches: 5. From germline, CDR1 is LGHNA and CDR2 YSLEER. CDR3 bases: TGCGCCAGCAGCCAAGACCTTACTAGCGGGGTGAACACCGGGGAGCTGTTTTTT. This gives the protein CASSQDLTSGVNTGELFF.

The gene calls are TRBV5-6 and TRBJ1-5; D remains unclear. The CDR3 totals 15 residues. CDR1 and CDR2 (germline): SGHDT, YYEEEE. V lost 4 bases, J lost 5 bases, and 16 bases lay in between. For the CDR3, the DNA is TGTGCCAGCAGCGCGGGGTGGGGTTCGTATCAGCCCCAGCATTTT. Amino acids: CASSAGWGSYQPQHF.

The rearrangement uses TRBV6-5 and TRBJ2-7; D is perhaps TRBD1 (6 bases). The CDR3 covers 14 residues. The V gene's germline CDR1 is MNHEY and CDR2 SVGAGI. Between the trimmed V and J ends, which lost 6 bases and 0 bases, there was a span of 12 bases. CDR3 coding DNA: TGTGCCAGCAGCCCCAGGGGCTACTCCTACGAGCAGTACTTC. It translates to CASSPRGYSYEQYF.

The V call is TRBV2, the J call TRBJ1-4; perhaps TRBD1 as D (6 bases). The CDR3 loop spans 15 amino acids. CDR1 and CDR2 from the germline V gene are SNHLY and FYNNEI. V dropped 6 bases and J dropped 6 bases, with 17 bases sitting between them. The chain's CDR3 is CASRASRGLDEKLFF. In DNA form, the CDR3 reads TGTGCCAGCAGGGCCTCCAGGGGATTAGATGAAAAACTGTTTTTT.

V gene TRBV6-5 combines with J gene TRBJ2-7; no clear D gene. The V and J ends lost 5 bases and 6 bases respectively, with 11 bases between them. The germline V gene has CDR1 MNHEY and CDR2 SVGAGI. The CDR3 consists of 12 residues. The CDR3 sequence: CASSLLPGEQYF. The CDR3 DNA sequence: TGTGCCAGCAGTCTCCTCCCGGGCGAGCAGTACTTC.

This clone was observed once. The V gene is TRBV9, the J gene TRBJ2-2, with D perhaps TRBD1 (6 bases). Per the germline V gene, CDR1 is SGDLS and CDR2 is YYNGEE. The germline V and J ends were trimmed by 5 bases and 1 base, with 12 bases remaining between them. CDR3 length equals 15 residues. In DNA, the CDR3 is TGTGCCAGCAGGGAAGTGACAGGGAACACCGGGGAGCTGTTTTTT. This encodes CASREVTGNTGELFF.

V and J are TRBV28 and TRBJ2-3; no firm D call. The V end was cut by 5 bases, the J end by 0 bases, with 3 bases between. Germline V gene data show CDR1 as MDHEN and CDR2 as SYDVKM. There are 12 residues in the CDR3. DNA of the CDR3: TGTGCCAGCAGTACAAGCACAGATACGCAGTATTTT. Encoded protein: CASSTSTDTQYF.

The V call is TRBV4-3, the J call TRBJ1-4; 9 bases are a match to TRBD1. This CDR3 is built from 16 residues. Looked up from germline, CDR1 is LGHNA and CDR2 is YSLEER. With V trimmed by 0 bases and J by 6 bases, 5 bases remained unmatched. CDR3 coding DNA: TGCGCCAGCAGCCAAGATCCTAGGACAGGGGATGAAAAACTGTTTTTT. The encoded protein is CASSQDPRTGDEKLFF.

The chain couples TRBV5-4 to TRBJ1-6; 10 bases align to TRBD1. Germline CDR1 reads SGHNT; CDR2 reads YYREEE (reference sequence). V was clipped by 1 base and J by 10 bases; unmatched bases: 5. The CDR3 is 15 residues long. CDR3 protein: CASSLTGTGASPLHF. The CDR3, as DNA: TGTGCCAGCAGCTTGACCGGGACAGGGGCCTCACCCCTCCACTTT.

This clone was seen only a few times. The chain combines TRBV7-6 with TRBJ1-3, with unresolved D. Germline V gene data show CDR1 as SGHVS and CDR2 as FNYEAQ. The CDR3 is made up of 14 amino acids. Trimming removed 5 bases at V and 0 bases at J, with 8 bases between. Here the CDR3 reads CASSPLSSGNTIYF. Written as DNA, the CDR3 is TGTGCCAGCAGCCCGCTTAGCTCTGGAAACACCATATATTTT. Full variable domain (remainder filled in from reference TRBV7-6 and TRBJ1-3): GAGVSQSPRYKVTKRGQDVALRCDPISGHVSLYWYRQALGQGPEFLTYFNYEAQQDKSGLPNDRFSAERPEGSISTLTIQRTEQRDSAMYRCASSPLSSGNTIYFGEGSWLTVV.

This sequence joins TRBV7-8 and TRBJ1-6, with a weak D call TRBD1 (6 bases). V was pared by 2 bases and J by 1 base, with 6 bases between. The CDR3 runs 15 residues. Germline V gives CDR1 SGHVS, CDR2 FQNEAQ. CDR3 protein: CASSLTGSYNSPLHF. The CDR3 coding sequence is TGTGCCAGCAGCTTAACAGGGTCCTATAATTCACCCCTCCACTTT.

The V gene is TRBV5-4, the J gene TRBJ2-5; the match to TRBD2 covers 7 bases. This CDR3 contains 13 residues. Germline V gene sequence: CDR1 SGHNT, CDR2 YYREEE (reference sequence). The ends lost 4 bases at V and 2 bases at J; junction bases unmatched: 2. As DNA, the CDR3 is TGTGCCAGCAGCCCCGGGGGGCAAGAGACCCAGTACTTC. Translation gives CASSPGGQETQYF.

V is TRBV13 and J is TRBJ1-1; the D gene is possibly TRBD1 (5 bases). The CDR3 has 18 residues. Trimming removed 4 bases from V and 4 bases from J, with 25 bases in between. Germline lookup yields CDR1 PRHDT and CDR2 FYEKMQ (reference sequence). This chain's CDR3 is CASSSYPAGPGRSTEAFF. For the CDR3, the DNA is TGTGCCAGCAGCTCCTATCCAGCCGGCCCAGGGAGGAGCACTGAAGCTTTCTTT.

The CDR3 DNA follows: TGTGCCAGCACTTCAACAGGGTACTCTGGGGCCAACGTCCTGACTTTC. Translation gives CASTSTGYSGANVLTF. The V and J genes are TRBV28 and TRBJ2-6; the D gene is possibly TRBD1 (6 bases). The CDR3 extends over 16 amino acids. The V and J ends lost 7 bases and 0 bases respectively, with 13 bases between them. Germline V gene data show CDR1 as MDHEN and CDR2 as SYDVKM.

The CDR3 reads CASRNRVHGETQYF. The DNA of the CDR3 is TGTGCCAGCAGGAACAGGGTACACGGAGAGACCCAGTACTTC. V and J are TRBV6-5 and TRBJ2-5, with D possibly TRBD1 on 6 matching bases. Germline assignment: CDR1 MNHEY and CDR2 SVGAGI. CDR3 size: 14 residues. Trimming left V 6 bases short and J 4 bases short, with 15 bases between.

The chain recombines TRBV29-1 with TRBJ1-4; TRBD1 might be the D (5 bases). Trimming took off 4 bases at V and 6 bases at J, with 12 bases between the two ends. Germline assignment: CDR1 SQVTM and CDR2 ANQGSEA. The CDR3 totals 13 residues. CDR3: CSVGPTGDEKLFF. CDR3 bases: TGCAGCGTTGGGCCCACGGGGGATGAAAAACTGTTTTTT.

V and J are TRBV28 and TRBJ1-2, with 10 bases lining up with TRBD1. J lost 7 bases, V lost 7 bases, and 6 bases had no gene match. CDR3 size: 13 residues. The V gene's germline CDR1 is MDHEN and CDR2 SYDVKM. CDR3 residues: CASNDRGRRGYTF. Written as DNA, the CDR3 is TGTGCCAGCAACGACAGGGGGCGTCGTGGCTACACCTTC.

As DNA, the CDR3 is TGTGCCAGCAGCTACAGGATAGATACGCAGTATTTT. Its translation: CASSYRIDTQYF. The V and J genes are TRBV13 and TRBJ2-3; weak D call: TRBD1 (5 bases). There are 12 residues in the CDR3. Trimming removed 4 bases from V and 5 bases from J, with 7 bases in between. Germline values: CDR1 PRHDT, CDR2 FYEKMQ (reference sequence).

This chain uses TRBV13 with TRBJ2-4; D perhaps matches TRBD1 (6 bases). CDR1 PRHDT and CDR2 FYEKMQ come from the germline V gene (reference sequence). This CDR3 has 13 amino acids. Trimming left V 0 bases short and J 10 bases short, with 10 bases between. CDR3 in DNA: TGTGCCAGCAGCTTAGGTGGCAGGGGAATTCAGTACTTC. The encoded protein is CASSLGGRGIQYF.

The CDR3 here is CASSQDLGTSSNEQFF. DNA for the CDR3: TGTGCCAGCAGCCAAGATTTGGGGACATCGAGCAATGAGCAGTTCTTC. The chain employs TRBV4-2 and TRBJ2-1; maybe TRBD1 (6 bases). The CDR3 length is 16 residues. Germline CDR1 and CDR2: LGHNA and YNFKEQ. V was shortened by 0 bases and J by 6 bases, with 15 bases between the two germline ends.

The chain combines TRBV5-4 with TRBJ2-7; TRBD2 aligns across 8 bases. The V gene end was trimmed by 4 bases and the J gene end by 4 bases; junction bases not matched to a gene: 7. The CDR3 consists of 14 residues. Germline V gene sequence: CDR1 SGHNT, CDR2 YYREEE (reference sequence). The CDR3 coding sequence is TGTGCCAGCAGCCAATCGGGGGGGCTTTACGAGCAGTACTTC. This sequence encodes CASSQSGGLYEQYF.

The chain uses TRBV6-6 and TRBJ1-3, with D possibly matching TRBD1 (6 bases). V was shortened by 2 bases and J by 13 bases, with 21 bases between the two germline ends. Germline CDR1 MNHNY, CDR2 SVGAGI (reference sequence). The CDR3 is 15 residues long. This CDR3 is CASSYGGGIGGEIYF. The CDR3 bases are TGTGCCAGCAGTTACGGCGGAGGGATAGGGGGGGAGATATATTTT.